This T cell receptor (beta chain) was recorded in a study of control samples from healthy donors and cancer patients (dated by TCRdb to 2018 to 2020). From the cysteine up to the valine, the CDR3 has a length of 16 residues. Only the CDR3 DNA is retained, 48 bases long and in frame from the first base. The junction shows trimming of 0 bases on V and 3 bases on J, and the gene matches do not reach 7 bases of it. The germline V gene (reference sequence) yields SGHNT for CDR1 and YYREEE for CDR2. Library prep was done by the immunoSEQ multiplex PCR assay. In its TCRdb copy, this immuneACCESS table keeps in-frame sequences only and misses some clones. Where compared with another copy, unresolved V genes explain less than half of these, and the others have no known cause. This sample holds around 100,000 clones; roughly nine tenths were observed only once. The top ten clones comprise over 15% of the sample.

A word on this clone: What this receptor recognizes is not known. Base qualities are not at hand, and no much larger clone is one base apart.

The source material was blood. The sequence joins TRBV5-4 to TRBJ2-7; 9 nucleotides in the junction match TRBD2. The receptor was isolated from a woman between 50 and 59 years old in good health. CDR3 loop: CASSLGGVSGSYEQYV. The bases read TGTGCCAGCAGCTTGGGGGGGGTTAGCGGGAGCTACGAGCAGTACGTC.